This T cell receptor beta chain was documented in a study of blood T cell repertoires in COVID-19. Study at large: Material from acute and convalescent COVID-19 was sourced from the United States, Italy and Spain. The analysed material was cDNA or gDNA that came from T cells, B-cell-depleted T cells, or PBMCs.

Here immunoSEQ multiplex PCR was the method, and the copy in TCRdb shows in-frame clones only, minus some. The sample lists tens of thousands of clones; 75% to 90% were seen once. This CDR3 has 14 amino acids. CDR1 SGHTA and CDR2 FQGNSA come from the germline V gene. V dropped 6 bases and J dropped 3; count of bases not matched to a gene: 6. The chain has TRBV7-2 and TRBJ2-3; 7 nucleotides match TRBD2. The receptor's source is a human donor in a cohort sampled during active COVID-19. The sequenced material came from peripheral blood. The CDR3 loop is CASSWGGYTDTQYF. For the CDR3, the DNA is TGTGCCAGCAGTTGGGGGGGGTATACAGATACGCAGTATTTT. The full variable domain, rest sourced from reference TRBV7-2 and TRBJ2-3, is GAGVSQSPSNKVTEKGKDVELRCDPISGHTALYWYRQSLGQGLEFLIYFQGNSAPDKSGLPSDRFSAERTGGSVSTLTIQRTQQEDSAVYLCASSWGGYTDTQYFGPGTRLTVL.